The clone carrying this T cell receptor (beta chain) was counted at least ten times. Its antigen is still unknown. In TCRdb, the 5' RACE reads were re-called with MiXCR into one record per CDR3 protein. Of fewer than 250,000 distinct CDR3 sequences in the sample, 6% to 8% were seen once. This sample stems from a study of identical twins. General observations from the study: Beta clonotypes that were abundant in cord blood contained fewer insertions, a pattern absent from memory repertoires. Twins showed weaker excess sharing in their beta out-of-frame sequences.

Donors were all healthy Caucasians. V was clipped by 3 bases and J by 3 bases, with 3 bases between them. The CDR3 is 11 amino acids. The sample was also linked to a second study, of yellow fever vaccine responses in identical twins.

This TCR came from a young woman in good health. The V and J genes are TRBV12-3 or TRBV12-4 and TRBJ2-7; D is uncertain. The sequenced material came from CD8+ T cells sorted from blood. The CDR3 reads CASSFNYEQYF. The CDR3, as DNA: TGTGCCAGCAGTTTTAACTACGAGCAGTACTTC.